This TCR beta chain was recovered during a study of blood T cell repertoires in COVID-19. This table comes from immunoSEQ multiplex PCR, and its TCRdb copy is limited to in-frame clones, with some not included. Seen here are more than 300,000 clones, 80% to 90% observed once, and the top ten hold over 9.5%. V trimming: 2 bases; J trimming: 6 bases; junction bases outside the gene matches: 14. CDR1 and CDR2 (germline): SGHRS, YFSETQ. The CDR3 sequence is 16 residues long. This clone has only one observation. The chain links TRBV5-1 to TRBJ2-7; 7 bases line up with TRBD2. This receptor was taken from a young woman with COVID-19, enrolled during active disease. Sequenced: peripheral blood. CDR3 sequence: CASSFSGTGRAREQYF. In DNA form, the CDR3 reads TGCGCCAGCAGCTTTTCCGGGACGGGGAGGGCACGCGAGCAGTACTTC. Filled out from reference TRBV5-1 and TRBJ2-7, the complete variable domain reads KAGVTQTPRYLIKTRGQQVTLSCSPISGHRSVSWYQQTPGQGLQFLFEYFSETQRNKGNFPGRFSGRQFSNSRSEMNVSTLELGDSALYLCASSFSGTGRAREQYFGPGTRLTVT.